This TCR beta chain derives from a study of cytomegalovirus exposure and HLA in healthy donors. PCR employed 60 Vbeta and 13 Jbeta primers. TCRdb's table, derived via immunoSEQ multiplex PCR, lists solely in-frame clones and lacks some. This table lists about 39,000 clones. The sample was PBMCs. The TCR comes from a male donor in good health and CMV-seronegative.

DNA for the CDR3: TGTGCCAGCAGCTTGAAACCCGGGAGTGAAGCTTTCTTT. Translation gives CASSLKPGSEAFF. V is TRBV5-6 and J is TRBJ1-1; D uncertain. CDR1 SGHDT and CDR2 YYEEEE come from the germline V gene. The CDR3 consists of 13 residues. With 1 base removed from V and 7 bases from J, the gap between germline ends came to 11 bases.